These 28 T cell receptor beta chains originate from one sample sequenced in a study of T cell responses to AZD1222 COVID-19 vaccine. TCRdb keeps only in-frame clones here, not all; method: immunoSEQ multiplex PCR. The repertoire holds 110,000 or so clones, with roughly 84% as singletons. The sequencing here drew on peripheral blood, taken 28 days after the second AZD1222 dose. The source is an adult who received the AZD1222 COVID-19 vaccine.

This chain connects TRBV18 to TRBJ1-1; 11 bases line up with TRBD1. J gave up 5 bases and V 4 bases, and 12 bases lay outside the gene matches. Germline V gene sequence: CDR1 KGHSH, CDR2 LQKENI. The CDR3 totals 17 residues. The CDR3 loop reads CASSLTHGQGARTEAFF. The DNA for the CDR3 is TGTGCCAGCTCACTCACGCATGGACAGGGGGCGAGGACTGAAGCTTTCTTT.

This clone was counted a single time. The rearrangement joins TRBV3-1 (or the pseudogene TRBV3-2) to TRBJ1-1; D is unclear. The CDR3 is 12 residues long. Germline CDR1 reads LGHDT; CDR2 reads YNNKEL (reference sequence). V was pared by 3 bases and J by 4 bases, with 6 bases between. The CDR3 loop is CASSQSSTEAFF. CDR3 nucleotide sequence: TGTGCCAGCAGCCAGTCGAGCACTGAAGCTTTCTTT.

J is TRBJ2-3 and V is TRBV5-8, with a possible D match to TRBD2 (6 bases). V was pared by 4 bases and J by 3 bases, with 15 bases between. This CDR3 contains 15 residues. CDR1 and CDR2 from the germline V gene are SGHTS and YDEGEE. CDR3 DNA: TGTGCCAGCAGCGTTGCCGCTAGCGAGACAGATACGCAGTATTTT. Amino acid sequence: CASSVAASETDTQYF.

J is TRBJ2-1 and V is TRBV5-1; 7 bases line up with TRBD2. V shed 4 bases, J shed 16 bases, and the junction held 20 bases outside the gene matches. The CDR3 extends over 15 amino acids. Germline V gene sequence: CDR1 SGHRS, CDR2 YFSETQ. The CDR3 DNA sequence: TGCGCCAGCAGCCAGACAGCGCCGGGACGGTCGGGGGGTTTCTTC. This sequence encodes CASSQTAPGRSGGFF.

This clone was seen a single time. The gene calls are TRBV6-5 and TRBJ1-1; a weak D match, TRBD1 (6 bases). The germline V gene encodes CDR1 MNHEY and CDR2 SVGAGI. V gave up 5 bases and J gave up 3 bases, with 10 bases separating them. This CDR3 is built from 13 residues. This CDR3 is CASSHRAYTEAFF. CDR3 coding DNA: TGTGCCAGCAGTCACAGGGCTTACACTGAAGCTTTCTTT.

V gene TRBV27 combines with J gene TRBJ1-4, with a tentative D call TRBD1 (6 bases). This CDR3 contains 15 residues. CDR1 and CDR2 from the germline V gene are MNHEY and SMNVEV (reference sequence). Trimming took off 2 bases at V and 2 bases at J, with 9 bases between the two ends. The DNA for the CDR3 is TGTGCCAGCAGTTTAGGGGGCTTCACTAATGAAAAACTGTTTTTT. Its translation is CASSLGGFTNEKLFF.

The CDR3 here is CASSQVVVGAGTGELFF. In nucleotides, the CDR3 is TGCGCCAGCAGCCAAGTTGTGGTGGGCGCGGGCACCGGGGAGCTGTTTTTT. The V gene is TRBV4-3, the J gene TRBJ2-2, with D possibly matching TRBD2 (5 bases). This CDR3 region has 17 residues. Trimming took off 1 base at V and 4 bases at J, with 16 bases between the two ends. Germline V gene sequence: CDR1 LGHNA, CDR2 YSLEER.

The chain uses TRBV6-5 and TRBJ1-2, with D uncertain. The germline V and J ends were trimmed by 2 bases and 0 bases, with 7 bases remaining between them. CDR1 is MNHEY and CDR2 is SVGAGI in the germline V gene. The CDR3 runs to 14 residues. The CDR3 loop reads CASSYDGTNYGYTF. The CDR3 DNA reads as TGTGCCAGCAGTTACGACGGAACTAACTATGGCTACACCTTC.

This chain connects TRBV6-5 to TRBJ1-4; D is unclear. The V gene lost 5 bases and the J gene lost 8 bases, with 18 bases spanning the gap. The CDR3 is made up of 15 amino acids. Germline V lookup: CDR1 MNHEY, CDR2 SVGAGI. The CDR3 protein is CASSPSRHGGEKLFF. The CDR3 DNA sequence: TGTGCCAGCAGTCCTTCTCGACACGGCGGAGAAAAACTGTTTTTT.

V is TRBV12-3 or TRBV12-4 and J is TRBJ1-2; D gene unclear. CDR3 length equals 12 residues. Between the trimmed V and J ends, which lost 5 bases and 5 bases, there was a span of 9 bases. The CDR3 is CASSPSAYGYTF. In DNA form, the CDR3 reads TGTGCCAGCAGTCCATCAGCATATGGCTACACCTTC.

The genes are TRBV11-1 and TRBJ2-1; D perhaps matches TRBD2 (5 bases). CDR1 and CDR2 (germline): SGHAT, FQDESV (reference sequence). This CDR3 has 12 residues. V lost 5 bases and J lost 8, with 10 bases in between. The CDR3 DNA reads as TGTGCCAGCAGCCTCGGGGAGCATGAGCAGTTCTTC. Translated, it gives CASSLGEHEQFF.

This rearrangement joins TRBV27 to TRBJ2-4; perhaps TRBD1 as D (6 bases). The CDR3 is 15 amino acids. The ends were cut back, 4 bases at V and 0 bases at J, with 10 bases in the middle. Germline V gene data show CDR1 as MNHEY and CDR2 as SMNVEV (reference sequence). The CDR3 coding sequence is TGTGCCAGCAGTTCCAGGGGCCCAGCCAAAAACATTCAGTACTTC. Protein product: CASSSRGPAKNIQYF.

DNA of the CDR3: TGTGCCAGTAGTATCGGGCCAACATCCTCCTACGAGCAGTACTTC. Protein product: CASSIGPTSSYEQYF. The chain is built from TRBV19 and TRBJ2-7; D not resolved. V lost 3 bases, J lost 0 bases, and 12 bases lay in between. Germline loops: CDR1 LNHDA, CDR2 SQIVND (reference sequence). The CDR3 runs to 15 residues. Filled out from reference TRBV19 and TRBJ2-7, the complete variable domain reads DGGITQSPKYLFRKEGQNVTLSCEQNLNHDAMYWYRQDPGQGLRLIYYSQIVNDFQKGDIAEGYSVSREKKESFPLTVTSAQKNPTAFYLCASSIGPTSSYEQYFGPGTRLTVT.

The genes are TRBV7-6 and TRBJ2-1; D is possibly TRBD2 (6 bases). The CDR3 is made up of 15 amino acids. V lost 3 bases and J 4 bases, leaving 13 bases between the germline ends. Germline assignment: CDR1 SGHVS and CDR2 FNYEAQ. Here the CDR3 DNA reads TGTGCCAGCAGCTTCGGGCAGGAGGGGTACAATGAGCAGTTCTTC. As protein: CASSFGQEGYNEQFF.

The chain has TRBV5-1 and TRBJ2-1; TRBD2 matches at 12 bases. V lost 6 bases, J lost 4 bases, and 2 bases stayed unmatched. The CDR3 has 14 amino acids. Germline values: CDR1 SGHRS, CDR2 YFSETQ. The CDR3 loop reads CASNLAGGYNEQFF. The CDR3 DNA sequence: TGCGCCAGCAACCTAGCGGGGGGGTACAATGAGCAGTTCTTC.

CDR3 amino acids: CASSADGGSNQPQHF. For the CDR3, the DNA is TGTGCCAGCAGCGCCGATGGGGGGAGCAATCAGCCCCAGCATTTT. The rearrangement uses TRBV7-6 and TRBJ1-5; a possible D gene is TRBD1 (5 bases). The CDR3 spans 15 residues. Between the trimmed V and J ends, which lost 5 bases and 1 base, there was a span of 12 bases. Germline assignment: CDR1 SGHVS and CDR2 FNYEAQ.

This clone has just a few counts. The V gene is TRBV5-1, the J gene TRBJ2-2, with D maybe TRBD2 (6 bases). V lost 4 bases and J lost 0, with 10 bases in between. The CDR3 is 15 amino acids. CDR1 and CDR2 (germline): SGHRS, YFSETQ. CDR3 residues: CASSVGRPNTGELFF. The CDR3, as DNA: TGCGCCAGCAGCGTGGGGAGGCCGAACACCGGGGAGCTGTTTTTT.

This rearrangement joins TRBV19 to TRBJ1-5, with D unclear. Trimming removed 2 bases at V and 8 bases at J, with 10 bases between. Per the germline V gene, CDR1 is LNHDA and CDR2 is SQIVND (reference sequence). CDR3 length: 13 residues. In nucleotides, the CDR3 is TGTGCCAGTAGTATAAGGGCAGGCAAGCCCCAGCATTTT. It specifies CASSIRAGKPQHF.

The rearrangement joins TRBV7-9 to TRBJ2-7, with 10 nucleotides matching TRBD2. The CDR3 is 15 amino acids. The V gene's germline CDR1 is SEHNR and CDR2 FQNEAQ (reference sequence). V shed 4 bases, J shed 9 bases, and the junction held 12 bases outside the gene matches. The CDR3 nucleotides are TGTGCCAGCAGCTCGTTGAGCGGGGGGGCGTTCCCGCAGTACTTC. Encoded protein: CASSSLSGGAFPQYF. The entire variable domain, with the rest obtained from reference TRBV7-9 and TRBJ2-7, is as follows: DTGVSQNPRHKITKRGQNVTFRCDPISEHNRLYWYRQTLGQGPEFLTYFQNEAQLEKSRLLSDRFSAERPKGSFSTLEIQRTEQGDSAMYLCASSSLSGGAFPQYFGPGTRLTVT.

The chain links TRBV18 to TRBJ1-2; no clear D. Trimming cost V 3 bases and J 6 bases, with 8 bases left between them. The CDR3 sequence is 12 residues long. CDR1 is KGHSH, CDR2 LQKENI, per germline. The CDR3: CASSPDRNGYTF. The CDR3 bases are TGTGCCAGCTCACCGGACCGGAATGGCTACACCTTC. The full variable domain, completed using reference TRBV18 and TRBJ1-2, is NAGVMQNPRHLVRRRGQEARLRCSPMKGHSHVYWYRQLPEEGLKFMVYLQKENIIDESGMPKERFSAEFPKEGPSILRIQQVVRGDSAAYFCASSPDRNGYTFGSGTRLTVV.

CDR3 protein: CASSQDLRQTSEAFF. The DNA for the CDR3 is TGTGCCAGCAGCCAAGATTTGAGACAGACATCTGAAGCTTTCTTT. V usage is TRBV3-1 (or the pseudogene TRBV3-2) and J usage is TRBJ1-1, with a weak D call TRBD1 (5 bases). Per germline, CDR1 LGHDT and CDR2 YNNKEL (reference sequence). V was cut by 0 bases and J by 6 bases, with 14 bases left in between. The CDR3 is 15 amino acids.

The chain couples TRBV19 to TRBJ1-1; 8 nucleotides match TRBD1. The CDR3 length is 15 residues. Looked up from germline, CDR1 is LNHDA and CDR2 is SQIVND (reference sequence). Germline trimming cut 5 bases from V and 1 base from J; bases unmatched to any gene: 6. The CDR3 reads CASSVLGTGNTEAFF. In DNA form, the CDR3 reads TGTGCCAGTAGTGTTCTAGGGACAGGGAACACTGAAGCTTTCTTT.

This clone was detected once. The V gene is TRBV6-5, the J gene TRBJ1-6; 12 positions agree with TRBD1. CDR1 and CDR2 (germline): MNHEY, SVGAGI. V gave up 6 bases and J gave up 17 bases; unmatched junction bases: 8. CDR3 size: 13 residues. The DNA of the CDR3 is TGTGCCAGCAGGTCGGGACAGGGGGCCTTCTTCCACTTT. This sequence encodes CASRSGQGAFFHF.

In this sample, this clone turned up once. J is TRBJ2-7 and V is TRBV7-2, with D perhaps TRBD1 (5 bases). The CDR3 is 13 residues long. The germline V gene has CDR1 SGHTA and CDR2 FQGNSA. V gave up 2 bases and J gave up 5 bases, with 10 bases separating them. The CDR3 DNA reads TGTGCCAGCAGCTTATCCAGGGATAACGAGCAGTACTTC. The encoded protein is CASSLSRDNEQYF.

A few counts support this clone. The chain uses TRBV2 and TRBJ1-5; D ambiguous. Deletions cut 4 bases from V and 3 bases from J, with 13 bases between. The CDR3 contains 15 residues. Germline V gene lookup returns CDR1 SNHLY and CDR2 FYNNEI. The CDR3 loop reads CASSGIWDPNQPQHF. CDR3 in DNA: TGTGCCAGCAGTGGTATCTGGGATCCCAATCAGCCCCAGCATTTT.

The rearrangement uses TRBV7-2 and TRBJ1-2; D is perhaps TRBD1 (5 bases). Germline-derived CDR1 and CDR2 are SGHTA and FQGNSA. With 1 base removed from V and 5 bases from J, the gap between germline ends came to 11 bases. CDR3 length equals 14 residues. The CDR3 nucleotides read TGTGCCAGCAGCTTAGTAACAGGTGCTTATGGCTACACCTTC. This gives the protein CASSLVTGAYGYTF.

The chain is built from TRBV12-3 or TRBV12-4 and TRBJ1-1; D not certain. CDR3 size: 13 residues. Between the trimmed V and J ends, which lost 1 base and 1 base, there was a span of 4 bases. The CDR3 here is CASSLGRNTEAFF. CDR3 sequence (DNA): TGTGCCAGCAGTTTAGGACGGAACACTGAAGCTTTCTTT.

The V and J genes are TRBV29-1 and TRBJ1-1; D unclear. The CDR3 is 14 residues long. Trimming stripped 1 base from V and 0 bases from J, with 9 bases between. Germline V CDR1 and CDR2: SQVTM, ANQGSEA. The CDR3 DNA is TGCAGCGTTGAAGTCCAGGAGATGAACACTGAAGCTTTCTTT. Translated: CSVEVQEMNTEAFF.